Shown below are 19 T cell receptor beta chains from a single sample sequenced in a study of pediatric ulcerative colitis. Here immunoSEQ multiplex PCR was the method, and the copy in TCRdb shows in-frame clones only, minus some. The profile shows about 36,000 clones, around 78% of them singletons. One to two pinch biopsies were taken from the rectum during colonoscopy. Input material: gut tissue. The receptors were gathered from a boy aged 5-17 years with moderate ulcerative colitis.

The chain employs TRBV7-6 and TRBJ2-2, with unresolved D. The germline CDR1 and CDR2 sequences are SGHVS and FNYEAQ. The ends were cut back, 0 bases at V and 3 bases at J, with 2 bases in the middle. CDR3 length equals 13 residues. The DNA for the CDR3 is TGTGCCAGCAGCTTAGCTTACACCGGGGAGCTGTTTTTT. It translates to CASSLAYTGELFF.

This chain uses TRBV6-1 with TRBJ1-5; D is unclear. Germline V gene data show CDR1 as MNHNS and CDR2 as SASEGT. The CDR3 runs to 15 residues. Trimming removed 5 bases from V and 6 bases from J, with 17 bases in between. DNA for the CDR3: TGTGCCAGCAGTTTAATGACCGGACCTGGTCAGCCCCAGCATTTT. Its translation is CASSLMTGPGQPQHF.

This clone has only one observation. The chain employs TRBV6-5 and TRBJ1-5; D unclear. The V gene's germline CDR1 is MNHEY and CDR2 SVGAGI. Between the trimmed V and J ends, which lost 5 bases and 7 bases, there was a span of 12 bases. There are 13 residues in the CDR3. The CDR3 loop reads CASSPDAGQPQHF. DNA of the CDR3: TGTGCCAGCAGTCCTGATGCCGGACAGCCCCAGCATTTT.

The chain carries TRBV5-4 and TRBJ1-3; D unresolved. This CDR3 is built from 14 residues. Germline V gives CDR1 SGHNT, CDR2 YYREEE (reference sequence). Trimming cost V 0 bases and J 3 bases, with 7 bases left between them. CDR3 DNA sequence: TGTGCCAGCAGCTTGGGGGGTTTTGGAAACACCATATATTTT. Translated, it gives CASSLGGFGNTIYF.

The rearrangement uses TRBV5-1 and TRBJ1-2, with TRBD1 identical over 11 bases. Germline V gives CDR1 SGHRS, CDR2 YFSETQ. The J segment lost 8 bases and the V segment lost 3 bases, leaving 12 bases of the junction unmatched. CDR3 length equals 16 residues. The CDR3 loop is CASSWGPGQGAKGYTF. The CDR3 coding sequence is TGCGCCAGCAGCTGGGGGCCCGGACAGGGGGCGAAAGGCTACACCTTC.

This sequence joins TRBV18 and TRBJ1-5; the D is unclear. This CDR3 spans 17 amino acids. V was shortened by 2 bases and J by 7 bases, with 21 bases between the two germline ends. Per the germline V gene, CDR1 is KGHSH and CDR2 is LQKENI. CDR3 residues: CASSPIGLGGDSQPQHF. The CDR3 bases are TGTGCCAGCTCACCAATAGGGTTGGGCGGGGATTCGCAGCCCCAGCATTTT.

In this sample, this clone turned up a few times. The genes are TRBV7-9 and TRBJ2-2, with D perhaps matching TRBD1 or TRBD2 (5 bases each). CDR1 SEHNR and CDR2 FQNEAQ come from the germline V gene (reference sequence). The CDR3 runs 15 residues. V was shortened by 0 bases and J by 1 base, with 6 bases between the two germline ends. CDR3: CASSLAGGNTGELFF. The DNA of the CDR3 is TGTGCCAGCAGCTTAGCTGGGGGGAACACCGGGGAGCTGTTTTTT.

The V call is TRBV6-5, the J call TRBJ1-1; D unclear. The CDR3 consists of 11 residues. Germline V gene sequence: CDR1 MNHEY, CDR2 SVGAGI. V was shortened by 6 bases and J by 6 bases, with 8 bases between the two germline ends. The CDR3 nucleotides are TGTGCCAGCAGGAGCCAGTCTGAAGCTTTCTTT. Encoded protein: CASRSQSEAFF.

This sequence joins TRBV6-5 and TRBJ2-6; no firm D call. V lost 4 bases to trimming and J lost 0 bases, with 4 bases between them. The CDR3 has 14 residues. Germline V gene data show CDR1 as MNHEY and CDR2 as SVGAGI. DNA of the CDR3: TGTGCCAGCAGTTCTCGCTCTGGGGCCAACGTCCTGACTTTC. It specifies CASSSRSGANVLTF.

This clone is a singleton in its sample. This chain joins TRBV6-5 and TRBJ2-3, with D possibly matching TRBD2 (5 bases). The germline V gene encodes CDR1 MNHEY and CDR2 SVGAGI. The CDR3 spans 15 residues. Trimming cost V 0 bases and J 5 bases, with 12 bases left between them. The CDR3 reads CASSYSGSGKDTQYF. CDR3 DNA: TGTGCCAGCAGTTACTCCGGGTCCGGGAAAGATACGCAGTATTTT.

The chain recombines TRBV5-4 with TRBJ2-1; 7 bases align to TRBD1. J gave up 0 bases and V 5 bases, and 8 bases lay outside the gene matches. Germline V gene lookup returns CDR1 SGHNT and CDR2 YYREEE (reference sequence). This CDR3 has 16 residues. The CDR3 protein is CASRRSGGSSYNEQFF. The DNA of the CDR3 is TGTGCCAGCAGGCGATCAGGGGGAAGCTCCTACAATGAGCAGTTCTTC.

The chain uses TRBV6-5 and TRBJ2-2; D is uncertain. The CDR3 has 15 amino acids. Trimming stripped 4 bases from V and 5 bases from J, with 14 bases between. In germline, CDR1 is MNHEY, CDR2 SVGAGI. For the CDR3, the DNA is TGTGCCAGCAGTTCCGGCGTGTTCATAACCGGGGAGCTGTTTTTT. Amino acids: CASSSGVFITGELFF.

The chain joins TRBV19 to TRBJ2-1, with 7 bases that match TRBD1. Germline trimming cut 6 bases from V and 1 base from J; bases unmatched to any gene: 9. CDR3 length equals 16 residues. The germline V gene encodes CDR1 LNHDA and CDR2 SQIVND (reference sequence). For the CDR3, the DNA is TGTGCCAGTAGATTGACAGGGTTGGGGTCCTACAATGAGCAGTTCTTC. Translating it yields CASRLTGLGSYNEQFF.

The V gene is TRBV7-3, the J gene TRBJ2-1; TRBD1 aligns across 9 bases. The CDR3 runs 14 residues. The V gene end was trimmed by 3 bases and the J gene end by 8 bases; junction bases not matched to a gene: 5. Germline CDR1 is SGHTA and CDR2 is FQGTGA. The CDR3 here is CASSLTGGFDEQFF. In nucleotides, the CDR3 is TGTGCCAGCAGCTTGACAGGGGGTTTCGATGAGCAGTTCTTC.

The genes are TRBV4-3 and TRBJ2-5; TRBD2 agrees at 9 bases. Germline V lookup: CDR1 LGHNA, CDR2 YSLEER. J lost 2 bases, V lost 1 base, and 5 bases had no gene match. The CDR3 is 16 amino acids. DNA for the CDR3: TGCGCCAGCAGCCAAGGTGGGCTAGCGGGGCAAGAGACCCAGTACTTC. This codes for CASSQGGLAGQETQYF.

CDR3 sequence reads: CASSLVGIFQETQYF. In nucleotides, the CDR3 is TGTGCCAGCAGCTTAGTAGGGATCTTCCAAGAGACCCAGTACTTC. The V call is TRBV7-2, the J call TRBJ2-5; D gene ambiguous. The germline V gene encodes CDR1 SGHTA and CDR2 FQGNSA. There are 15 residues in the CDR3. Trimming left V 1 base short and J 1 base short, with 10 bases between.

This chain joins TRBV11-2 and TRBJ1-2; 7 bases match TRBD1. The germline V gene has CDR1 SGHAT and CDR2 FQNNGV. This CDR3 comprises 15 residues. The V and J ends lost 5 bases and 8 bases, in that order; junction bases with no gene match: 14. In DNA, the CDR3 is TGTGCCAGCAGCCTCCGAGGACAGGATCAGAAGGGCTACACCTTC. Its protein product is CASSLRGQDQKGYTF.

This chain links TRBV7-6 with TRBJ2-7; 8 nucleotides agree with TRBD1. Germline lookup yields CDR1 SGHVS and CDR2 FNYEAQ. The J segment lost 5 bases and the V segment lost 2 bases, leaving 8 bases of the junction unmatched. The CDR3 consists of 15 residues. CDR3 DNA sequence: TGTGCCAGCAGCTTACAGGGGGCGCGGTTCCACGAGCAGTACTTC. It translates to CASSLQGARFHEQYF.

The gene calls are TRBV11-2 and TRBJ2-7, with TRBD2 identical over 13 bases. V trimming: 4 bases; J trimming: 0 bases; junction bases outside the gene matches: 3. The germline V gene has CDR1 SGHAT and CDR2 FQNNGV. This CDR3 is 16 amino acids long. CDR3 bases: TGTGCCAGCAGCTCCCGGACTAGCGGGAGCTCCTACGAGCAGTACTTC. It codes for CASSSRTSGSSYEQYF.